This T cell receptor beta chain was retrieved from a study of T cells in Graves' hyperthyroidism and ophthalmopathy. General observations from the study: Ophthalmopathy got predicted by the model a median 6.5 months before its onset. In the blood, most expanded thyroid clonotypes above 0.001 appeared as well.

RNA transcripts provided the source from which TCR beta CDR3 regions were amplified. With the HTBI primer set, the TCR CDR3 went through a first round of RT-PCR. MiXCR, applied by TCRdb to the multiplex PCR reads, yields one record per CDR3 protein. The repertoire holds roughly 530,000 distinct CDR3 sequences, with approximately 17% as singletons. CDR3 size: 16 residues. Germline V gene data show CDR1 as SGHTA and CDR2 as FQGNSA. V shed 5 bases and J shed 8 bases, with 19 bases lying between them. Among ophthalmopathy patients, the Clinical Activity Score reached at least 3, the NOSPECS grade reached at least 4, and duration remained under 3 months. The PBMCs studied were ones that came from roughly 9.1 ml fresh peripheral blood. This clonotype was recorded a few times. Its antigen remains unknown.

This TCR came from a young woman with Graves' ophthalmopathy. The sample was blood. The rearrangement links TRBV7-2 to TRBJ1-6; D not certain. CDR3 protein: CASSPSPVGLDSPLHF. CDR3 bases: TGTGCCAGCAGCCCCTCCCCGGTAGGGTTGGATTCACCCCTCCACTTT.